This T cell receptor beta chain was observed in a study of blood T cell repertoires in COVID-19. Across the study: Italy, Spain and the United States were the sources of the convalescent and acute COVID-19 samples. PBMCs, B-cell-depleted T cells, or T cells provided the cDNA or gDNA that made up the material.

With 0 bases clipped from V and 7 bases from J, the junction kept 7 bases outside the gene matches. The CDR3 has 16 residues. In germline, CDR1 is LGHDT, CDR2 YNNKEL (reference sequence). Per the original data handling: Quantification of nucleated cells was approximated via reference gene primer amplification. Assay: immunoSEQ multiplex PCR; the TCRdb copy retains only in-frame clones and omits some. From that table come the V and J calls and clone size; the DNA was used to work out D and trimming. The data contain about 160,000 clones, about four fifths of them singletons. The sequenced sample was peripheral blood. The receptor comes from a man aged 70 or older who had recovered from COVID-19. The chain is built from TRBV3-1 (or the pseudogene TRBV3-2) and TRBJ2-1; 9 positions match TRBD2. CDR3 in DNA: TGTGCCAGCAGCCAAGATAGCGGGAGAGCCAGAAATGAGCAGTTCTTC. Translating it yields CASSQDSGRARNEQFF.